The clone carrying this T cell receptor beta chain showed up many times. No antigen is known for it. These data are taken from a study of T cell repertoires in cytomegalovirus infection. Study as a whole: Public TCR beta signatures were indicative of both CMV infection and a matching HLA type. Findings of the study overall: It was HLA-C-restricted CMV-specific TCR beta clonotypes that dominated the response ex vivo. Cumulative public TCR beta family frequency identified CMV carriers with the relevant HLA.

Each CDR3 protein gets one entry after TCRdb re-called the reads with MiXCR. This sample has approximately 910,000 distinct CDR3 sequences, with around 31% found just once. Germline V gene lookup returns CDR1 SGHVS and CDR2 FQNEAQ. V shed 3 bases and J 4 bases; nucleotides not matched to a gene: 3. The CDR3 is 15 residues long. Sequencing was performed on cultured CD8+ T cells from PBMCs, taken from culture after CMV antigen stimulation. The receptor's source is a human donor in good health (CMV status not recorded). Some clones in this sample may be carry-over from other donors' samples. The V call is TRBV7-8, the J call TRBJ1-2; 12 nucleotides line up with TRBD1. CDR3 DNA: TGTGCCAGCAGCTTGGGGACAGGGGGCATCTATGGCTACACCTTC. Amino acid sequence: CASSLGTGGIYGYTF.